The following is a TCR beta chain sequence with its context. Trimming took 6 bases from V and 12 from J; bases not matched to a gene: 10. From germline, CDR1 is MDHEN and CDR2 SYDVKM. The CDR3 is made up of 13 amino acids. Up to 2 ug genomic DNA was used for TCRB CDR3 amplification. Primers: 60 V beta forward and 13 J beta reverse. Here immunoSEQ multiplex PCR was the method, and the copy in TCRdb shows in-frame clones only, minus some. Of 50,000 to 80,000 clones listed, more than 75% were seen once; the top ten hold 9% to 10%. The sample comes from a study of glioma-infiltrating T cells after dendritic cell vaccination. Study details: Autologous tumor lysate-pulsed dendritic cell vaccination was given between the early 2000s and the early 2010s. The vaccine used monocyte-derived dendritic cells pulsed overnight with autologous tumor lysate.

This material consisted of blood, taken before dendritic cell vaccination. The sequence was obtained from a human donor with glioblastoma. The rearrangement uses TRBV28 and TRBJ2-1; 8 nucleotides agree with TRBD1. CDR3 nucleotides: TGTGCCAGCAGCCTTGGCGACAGGGGTAGGCAGTTCTTC. As protein: CASSLGDRGRQFF.